The next 27 T cell receptor beta chains were all read from a single sample in a study of CD8 T cells in ankylosing spondylitis. One entry per CDR3 protein results from TCRdb running MiXCR on the 5' RACE reads. The table records 350,000 or so distinct CDR3 sequences, about 15% of them present only once. Sequenced material: blood, either unsorted or a sorted T cell fraction (not recorded which). These receptors originate from a male donor with ankylosing spondylitis or in good health (not recorded which).

Remarks on this clonotype: One junction end disagrees with the germline gene, perhaps due to a read error. V gene TRBV5-1 combines with J gene TRBJ2-3, with 10 nucleotides matching TRBD2. Per the germline V gene, CDR1 is SGHRS and CDR2 is YFSETQ. CDR3 length equals 18 residues. The CDR3 nucleotides are TGCGCCAACAGCTTGGGGGGACTAGCGAGGTCCCTCACAGATACGCAGTATTTT. Protein: CANSLGGLARSLTDTQYF.

This clonotype has only a few counts. The CDR3 reads CSDSQGPFF. CDR3 in DNA: TGCAGTGACAGTCAGGGTCCGTTCTTC. The gene calls are TRBV29-1 and TRBJ2-1; TRBD1 might be the D (5 bases). This CDR3 spans 9 amino acids. The germline gives CDR1 SQVTM, CDR2 ANQGSEA.

This clonotype was observed a handful of times. V gene TRBV6-5 combines with J gene TRBJ1-2, with D possibly being TRBD1 (6 bases). The CDR3 has 12 amino acids. Germline CDR1 MNHEY, CDR2 SVGAGI. V gave up 6 bases and J gave up 8 bases, with 13 bases separating them. CDR3 DNA: TGTGCCAGCAGCCCGGGGGCGGGCGGCTACACCTTC. Encoded protein: CASSPGAGGYTF.

This clonotype was detected many times. V gene TRBV12-3 or TRBV12-4 combines with J gene TRBJ2-5; maybe TRBD1 (6 bases). Trimming cost V 5 bases and J 4 bases, with 14 bases left between them. The CDR3 has 14 residues. The CDR3 bases are TGTGCCAGCAGTGTAGGGGGTCGGCGAGAGACCCAGTACTTC. Encoded protein: CASSVGGRRETQYF.

This clonotype was seen at least ten times. The chain uses TRBV5-1 and TRBJ1-5, with D maybe TRBD1 (6 bases). The ends were cut back, 0 bases at V and 7 bases at J, with 17 bases in the middle. CDR3 length equals 16 residues. From germline, CDR1 is SGHRS and CDR2 YFSETQ. The CDR3, as DNA: TGCGCCAGCAGCTTGGCCTCGAGGGGGTCCGACCAGCCCCAGCATTTT. Its translation is CASSLASRGSDQPQHF.

This clonotype was detected a few times. This sequence joins TRBV7-2 and TRBJ1-3; TRBD1 agrees at 7 bases. CDR3 size: 16 residues. Germline V gives CDR1 SGHTA, CDR2 FQGNSA. J gave up 0 bases and V 4 bases, and 6 bases lay outside the gene matches. The CDR3 is CASSSDRKISGNTIYF. The CDR3 DNA reads TGTGCCAGCAGCTCGGACAGGAAGATCTCTGGAAACACCATATATTTT.

The gene calls are TRBV11-2 and TRBJ2-5, with D possibly TRBD1 on 5 matching bases. Trimming pared 5 bases from V and 5 bases from J, leaving 15 bases between. The CDR3 runs to 14 residues. The germline CDR1 and CDR2 sequences are SGHAT and FQNNGV. CDR3 coding DNA: TGTGCCAGCAGCACGGGCCCAGGGTTGGAGACCCAGTACTTC. This gives the protein CASSTGPGLETQYF.

The table lists this clonotype with many counts. The genes are TRBV25-1 and TRBJ2-7, with D unclear. CDR3 length: 12 amino acids. Germline V gene data show CDR1 as MGHDK and CDR2 as SYGVNS. V gave up 4 bases and J gave up 4 bases, with 8 bases separating them. CDR3 coding DNA: TGTGCCAGCAGTGGAGTGTCTTACGAGCAGTACTTC. The encoded protein is CASSGVSYEQYF.

This chain connects TRBV19 to TRBJ2-3; the D gene is possibly TRBD2 (6 bases). The CDR3 is 14 amino acids. The ends were cut back, 3 bases at V and 4 bases at J, with 11 bases in the middle. Germline V lookup: CDR1 LNHDA, CDR2 SQIVND (reference sequence). CDR3 coding DNA: TGTGCCAGTAGTATGGGGGGAGGCCCAGATACGCAGTATTTT. The encoded protein is CASSMGGGPDTQYF.

This clonotype was seen a few times. The gene calls are TRBV12-3 or TRBV12-4 and TRBJ1-4; D gene ambiguous. CDR3 length: 14 amino acids. Trimming took off 3 bases at V and 7 bases at J, with 12 bases between the two ends. CDR3 loop: CASSFQAFGEKLFF. CDR3 DNA: TGTGCCAGCAGTTTTCAAGCCTTTGGTGAAAAACTGTTTTTT.

This clonotype was detected a few times. The chain recombines TRBV5-1 with TRBJ1-1; the D is unclear. V was shortened by 0 bases and J by 3 bases, with 15 bases between the two germline ends. The CDR3 is 16 residues long. Germline CDR1 and CDR2: SGHRS and YFSETQ. CDR3 protein: CASSLAGDGTDTEAFF. The CDR3 bases are TGCGCCAGCAGCTTGGCCGGAGACGGTACGGACACTGAAGCTTTCTTT.

This clonotype turned up a few times. The chain couples TRBV11-2 to TRBJ2-5; possibly TRBD1 for D (5 bases). The germline V gene encodes CDR1 SGHAT and CDR2 FQNNGV. The CDR3 runs 14 residues. Trimming pared 4 bases from V and 3 bases from J, leaving 12 bases between. CDR3 bases: TGTGCCAGCAGCTGGGGCCCAGGGAAAGAGACCCAGTACTTC. Translating gives CASSWGPGKETQYF.

This clonotype was seen a handful of times. The genes are TRBV5-6 and TRBJ2-3; 8 bases are a match to TRBD1. The V segment lost 4 bases and the J segment 0 bases; nucleotides outside the gene matches: 13. Germline CDR1 reads SGHDT; CDR2 reads YYEEEE. The CDR3 extends over 18 amino acids. CDR3 region: CASSADRGGYGSTDTQYF. The CDR3 coding sequence is TGTGCCAGCAGCGCCGACAGGGGTGGATACGGGAGCACAGATACGCAGTATTTT.

The sample holds a few counts of this clonotype. This rearrangement joins TRBV12-3 or TRBV12-4 to TRBJ2-3; 10 bases line up with TRBD2. CDR3 length: 15 residues. V was pared by 5 bases and J by 5 bases, with 7 bases of the junction left unmatched. CDR3 nucleotide sequence: TGTGCCAGCAGTATACTAGCGGGATTCGGAGATACGCAGTATTTT. It translates to CASSILAGFGDTQYF.

The rearrangement joins TRBV20-1 to TRBJ1-1, with 7 bases identical to TRBD1. There are 13 residues in the CDR3. With 6 bases clipped from V and 3 bases from J, the junction kept 7 bases outside the gene matches. The germline V gene encodes CDR1 DFQATT and CDR2 SNEGSKA (reference sequence). The CDR3 DNA follows: TGCAGTGCCCGGGAGGGGGCTGACACTGAAGCTTTCTTT. It translates to CSAREGADTEAFF.

This clonotype was observed a handful of times. V usage is TRBV20-1 and J usage is TRBJ2-2; weak D call: TRBD2 (6 bases). CDR1 and CDR2 from the germline V gene are DFQATT and SNEGSKA (reference sequence). With 0 bases removed from V and 1 base from J, the gap between germline ends came to 15 bases. The CDR3 runs 17 residues. The CDR3 DNA sequence: TGCAGTGCTAGAGATCGCGGGGCCAACAGGAACACCGGGGAGCTGTTTTTT. It codes for CSARDRGANRNTGELFF.

The chain couples TRBV6-4 to TRBJ1-1, with unresolved D. CDR1 is MRHNA and CDR2 is SNTAGT in the germline V gene. The CDR3 has 13 residues. Trimming shortened V by 4 bases and J by 1 base, and 7 bases separated the two germline ends. CDR3 DNA: TGTGCCAGCAGTGCCGTCAGGAACACTGAAGCTTTCTTT. Its translation: CASSAVRNTEAFF.

The sample holds a few counts of this clonotype. The V gene is TRBV20-1, the J gene TRBJ1-4; no clear D gene. Germline CDR1 and CDR2: DFQATT and SNEGSKA (reference sequence). The CDR3 spans 14 residues. The V gene lost 3 bases and the J gene lost 7 bases, with 15 bases spanning the gap. The CDR3 DNA reads as TGCAGTGCTAGGGACTGGGGATCGGGTGAAAAACTGTTTTTT. Translation: CSARDWGSGEKLFF.

V is TRBV7-9 and J is TRBJ2-1, with 13 bases matching TRBD2. Germline CDR1 and CDR2: SEHNR and FQNEAQ (reference sequence). The CDR3 runs 14 residues. Trimming removed 3 bases from V and 9 bases from J; junction bases left unmatched: 2. The chain's CDR3 is CASSLGLAGTEQFF. The CDR3 nucleotides read TGTGCCAGCAGCTTGGGACTAGCGGGGACTGAGCAGTTCTTC.

This sequence joins TRBV19 and TRBJ2-7; maybe TRBD2 (5 bases). Trimming shortened V by 6 bases and J by 2 bases, and 11 bases separated the two germline ends. Germline CDR1 LNHDA, CDR2 SQIVND (reference sequence). This CDR3 is 13 amino acids long. This chain's CDR3 is CASRGRGPYEQYF. CDR3 coding DNA: TGTGCCAGTAGAGGGAGAGGCCCCTACGAGCAGTACTTC.

This clonotype was seen at least ten times. The J gene is TRBJ2-7, the V gene TRBV7-9; D remains unclear. The CDR3 runs 13 residues. The V gene's germline CDR1 is SEHNR and CDR2 FQNEAQ (reference sequence). Trimming removed 8 bases from V and 4 bases from J, with 15 bases in between. Here the CDR3 DNA reads TGTGCCAGCCTCCCGACTCCCGGTTACGAGCAGTACTTC. Translation gives CASLPTPGYEQYF.

This clonotype was counted ten times or more. The V gene is TRBV5-1, the J gene TRBJ2-3, with TRBD1 matching over 9 bases. Per germline, CDR1 SGHRS and CDR2 YFSETQ. This CDR3 is 15 amino acids long. V lost 2 bases, J lost 10 bases, and 11 bases stayed unmatched. CDR3 protein: CASSFRDRVGSAQYF. DNA for the CDR3: TGCGCCAGCAGCTTCCGGGACAGGGTTGGATCGGCGCAGTATTTT.

There are a few counts of this clonotype. The chain joins TRBV6-5 to TRBJ2-1; 7 nucleotides line up with TRBD2. There are 15 residues in the CDR3. Unmatched junction bases numbered 3, after V lost 0 bases and J lost 4 bases. Germline V gene lookup returns CDR1 MNHEY and CDR2 SVGAGI. DNA of the CDR3: TGTGCCAGCAGTTACTCGAGCGGGACTTACAATGAGCAGTTCTTC. Its protein is CASSYSSGTYNEQFF.

The chain couples TRBV2 to TRBJ2-7, with 10 bases matching TRBD1. In germline, CDR1 is SNHLY, CDR2 FYNNEI. V dropped 6 bases and J dropped 6; count of bases not matched to a gene: 5. The CDR3 loop spans 13 amino acids. CDR3 DNA sequence: TGTGCCAGCAGCCTGGGACAGGGGACCGAGCAGTACTTC. Protein product: CASSLGQGTEQYF.

The chain combines TRBV29-1 with TRBJ2-2; 9 nucleotides agree with TRBD2. Germline CDR1 and CDR2: SQVTM and ANQGSEA. V dropped 5 bases and J dropped 7; count of bases not matched to a gene: 8. The CDR3 has 14 amino acids. The CDR3 nucleotides read TGCAGCGTTTTGCGGGGGGGCCTCGGCGGGGAGCTGTTTTTT. The encoded protein is CSVLRGGLGGELFF.

This clonotype occurred a few times. The chain combines TRBV12-3 or TRBV12-4 with TRBJ2-1; 14 positions agree with TRBD2. Germline trimming cut 10 bases from V and 9 bases from J; bases unmatched to any gene: 8. The CDR3 contains 14 residues. CDR3 nucleotides: TGTGCCACTTCGGGACTAGCGGGAGTTTCTGAGCAGTTCTTC. Translated: CATSGLAGVSEQFF.

The chain has TRBV3-1 and TRBJ1-6; perhaps TRBD1 as D (5 bases). CDR3 length: 14 residues. V shed 4 bases and J shed 9 bases, with 13 bases lying between them. Germline loops: CDR1 LGHDT, CDR2 YNNKEL (reference sequence). CDR3 DNA: TGTGCCAGCAGCCTAGATAGGGGTGGTTCACCCCTCCACTTT. Translated, it gives CASSLDRGGSPLHF. The variable domain in full, with the rest retrieved from reference TRBV3-1 and TRBJ1-6, is DTAVSQTPKYLVTQMGNDKSIKCEQNLGHDTMYWYKQDSKKFLKIMFSYNNKELIINETVPNRFSPKSPDKAHLNLHINSLELGDSAVYFCASSLDRGGSPLHFGNGTRLTVT.